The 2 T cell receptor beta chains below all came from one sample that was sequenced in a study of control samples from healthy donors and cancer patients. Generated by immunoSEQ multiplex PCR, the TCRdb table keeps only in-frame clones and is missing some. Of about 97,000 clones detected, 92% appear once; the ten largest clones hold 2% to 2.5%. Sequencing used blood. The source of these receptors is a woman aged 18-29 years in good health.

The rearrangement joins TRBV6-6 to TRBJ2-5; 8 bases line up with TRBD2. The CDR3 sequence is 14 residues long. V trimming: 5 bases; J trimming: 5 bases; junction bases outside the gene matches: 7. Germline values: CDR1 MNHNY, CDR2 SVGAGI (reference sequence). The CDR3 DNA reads TGTGCCAGCAGTACGGGGACTAGTTGGGAGACCCAGTACTTC. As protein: CASSTGTSWETQYF.

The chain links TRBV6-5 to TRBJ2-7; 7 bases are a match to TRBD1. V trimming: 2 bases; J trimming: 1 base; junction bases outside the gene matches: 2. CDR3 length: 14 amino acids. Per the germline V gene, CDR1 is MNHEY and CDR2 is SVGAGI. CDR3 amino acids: CASSYGDSSYEQYF. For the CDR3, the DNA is TGTGCCAGCAGTTACGGGGACAGTTCCTACGAGCAGTACTTC.